The clone carrying this T cell receptor beta chain was picked up a small number of times. Trimming cost V 4 bases and J 9 bases; bases outside gene matches: 5. CDR1 is MNHEY, CDR2 SVGAGI, per germline. This CDR3 spans 15 amino acids. The data belong to a study of blood T cell repertoires in COVID-19. Study details: The cDNA or gDNA used as material had been derived from T cells, B-cell-depleted T cells, or PBMCs.

In the authors' methods: Amplification of reference gene primers was used by the study to estimate nucleated cell counts. Produced via immunoSEQ multiplex PCR; TCRdb's table is partial and in-frame only. V, J and clone size are those of that table, while D and trimming were read from the DNA. The table records some 70,000 clones, around 88% of them present only once. This sequence was found in a woman aged 65 to 85 with acute or convalescent COVID-19. V gene TRBV6-5 combines with J gene TRBJ2-1; 14 bases match TRBD2. Sequencing was performed on peripheral blood. The CDR3 bases are TGTGCCAGCAGTTCCCGACTAGCGGGGGGGCGTGAGCAGTTCTTC. Translated: CASSSRLAGGREQFF.